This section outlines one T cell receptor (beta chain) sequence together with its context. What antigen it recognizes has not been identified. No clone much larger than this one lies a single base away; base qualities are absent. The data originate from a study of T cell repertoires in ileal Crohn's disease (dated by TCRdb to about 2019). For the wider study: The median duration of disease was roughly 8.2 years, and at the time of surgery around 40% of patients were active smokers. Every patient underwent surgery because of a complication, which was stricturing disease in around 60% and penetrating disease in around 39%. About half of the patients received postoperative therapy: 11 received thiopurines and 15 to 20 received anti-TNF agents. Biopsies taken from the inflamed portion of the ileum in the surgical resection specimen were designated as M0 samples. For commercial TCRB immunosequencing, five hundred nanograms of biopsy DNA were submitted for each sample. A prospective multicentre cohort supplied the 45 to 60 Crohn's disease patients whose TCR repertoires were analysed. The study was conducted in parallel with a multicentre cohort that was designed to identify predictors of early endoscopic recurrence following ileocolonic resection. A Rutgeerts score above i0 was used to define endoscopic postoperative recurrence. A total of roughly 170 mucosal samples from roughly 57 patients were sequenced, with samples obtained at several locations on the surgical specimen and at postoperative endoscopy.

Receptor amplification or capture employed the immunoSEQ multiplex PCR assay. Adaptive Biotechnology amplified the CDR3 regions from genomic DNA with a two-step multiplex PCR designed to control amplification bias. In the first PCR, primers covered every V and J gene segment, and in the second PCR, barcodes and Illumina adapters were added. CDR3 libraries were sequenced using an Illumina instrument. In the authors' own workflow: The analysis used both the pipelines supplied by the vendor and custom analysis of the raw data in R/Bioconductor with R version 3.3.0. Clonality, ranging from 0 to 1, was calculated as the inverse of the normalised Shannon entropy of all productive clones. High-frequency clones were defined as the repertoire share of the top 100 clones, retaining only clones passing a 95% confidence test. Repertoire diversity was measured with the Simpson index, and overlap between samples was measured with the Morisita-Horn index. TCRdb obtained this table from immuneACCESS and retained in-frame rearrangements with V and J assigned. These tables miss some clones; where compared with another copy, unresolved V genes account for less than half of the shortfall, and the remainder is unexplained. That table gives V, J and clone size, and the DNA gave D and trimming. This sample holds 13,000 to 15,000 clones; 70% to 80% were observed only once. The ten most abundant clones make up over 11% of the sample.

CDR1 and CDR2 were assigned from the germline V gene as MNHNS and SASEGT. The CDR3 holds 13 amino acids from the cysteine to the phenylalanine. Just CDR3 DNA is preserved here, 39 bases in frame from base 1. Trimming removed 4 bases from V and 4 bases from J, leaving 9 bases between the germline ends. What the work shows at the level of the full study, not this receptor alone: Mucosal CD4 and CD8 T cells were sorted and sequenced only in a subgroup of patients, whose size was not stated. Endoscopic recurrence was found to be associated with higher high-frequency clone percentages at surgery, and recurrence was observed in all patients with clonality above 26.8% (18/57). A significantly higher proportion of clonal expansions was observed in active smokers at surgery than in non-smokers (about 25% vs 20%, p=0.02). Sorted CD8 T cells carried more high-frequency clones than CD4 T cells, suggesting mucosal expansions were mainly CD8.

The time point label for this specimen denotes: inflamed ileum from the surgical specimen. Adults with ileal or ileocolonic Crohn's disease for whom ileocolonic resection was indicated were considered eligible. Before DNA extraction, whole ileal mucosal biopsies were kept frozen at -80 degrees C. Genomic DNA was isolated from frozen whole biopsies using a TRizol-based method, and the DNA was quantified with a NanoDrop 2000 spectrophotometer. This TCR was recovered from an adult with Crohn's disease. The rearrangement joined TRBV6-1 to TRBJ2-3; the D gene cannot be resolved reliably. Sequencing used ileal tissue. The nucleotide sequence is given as TGTGCCAGCAGTGCGGTGGTCCCAGATACGCAGTATTTT. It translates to CASSAVVPDTQYF.